The present T cell receptor beta chain was sequenced within a study of T cells in Graves' hyperthyroidism and ophthalmopathy. RNA transcripts yielded amplified TCR beta CDR3 regions. Initially, a first-round RT-PCR of the TCR CDR3 employed the HTBI primer set. TCRdb re-called the multiplex PCR reads through MiXCR, storing one row per CDR3 protein. The sample lists about 200,000 distinct CDR3 sequences, about a sixth seen once, with roughly 55% in the top ten. There are many counts of this clonotype. Trimming took 4 bases from V and 7 from J, leaving 4 bases between them. The V gene's germline CDR1 is MNHEY and CDR2 SMNVEV (reference sequence). CDR3 size: 10 residues.

The sequence was collected from a woman in her fifties or sixties with Graves' hyperthyroidism. The chain joins TRBV27 to TRBJ2-5; D is unresolved. Specimen: blood. The CDR3 nucleotides are TGTGCCAGCAGTTGGGGGACCCAGTACTTC. This sequence encodes CASSWGTQYF.